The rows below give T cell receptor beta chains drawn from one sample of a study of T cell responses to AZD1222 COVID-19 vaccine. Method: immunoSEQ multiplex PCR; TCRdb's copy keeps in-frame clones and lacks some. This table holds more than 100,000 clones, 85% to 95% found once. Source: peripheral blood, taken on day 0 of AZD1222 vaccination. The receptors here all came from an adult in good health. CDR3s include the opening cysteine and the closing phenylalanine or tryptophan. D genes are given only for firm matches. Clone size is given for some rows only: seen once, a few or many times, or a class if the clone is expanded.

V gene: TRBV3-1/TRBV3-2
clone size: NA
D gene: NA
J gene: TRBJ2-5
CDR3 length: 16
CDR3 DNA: TGTGCCAGCAGCCAAGAGCTGACGGGCCACCAAGAGACCCAGTACTTC
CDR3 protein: CASSQELTGHQETQYF

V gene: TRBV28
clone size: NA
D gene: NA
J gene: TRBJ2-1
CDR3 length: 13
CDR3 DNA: TGTGCCAGCAGACAGAGCTCCTACAATGAGCAGTTCTTC
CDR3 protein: CASRQSSYNEQFF

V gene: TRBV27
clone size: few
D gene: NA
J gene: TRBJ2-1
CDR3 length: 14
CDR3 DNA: TGTGCCAGCAGCCATCTCGGGACACCCTATGAGCAGTTCTTC
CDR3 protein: CASSHLGTPYEQFF

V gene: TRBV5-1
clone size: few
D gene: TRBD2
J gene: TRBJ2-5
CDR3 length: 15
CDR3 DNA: TGCGCCAGCACCGGACTAGCGGGAGGTCGGGAGACCCAGTACTTC
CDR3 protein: CASTGLAGGRETQYF

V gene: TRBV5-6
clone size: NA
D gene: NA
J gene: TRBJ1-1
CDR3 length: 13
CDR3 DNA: TGTGCCAGCAGTCAAGCACTGAACACTGAAGCTTTCTTT
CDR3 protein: CASSQALNTEAFF

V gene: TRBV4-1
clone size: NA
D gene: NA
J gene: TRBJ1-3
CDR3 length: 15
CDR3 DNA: TGCGCCAGCAGCCAAGACCCAGGGCGGGGAAACACCATATATTTT
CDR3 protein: CASSQDPGRGNTIYF

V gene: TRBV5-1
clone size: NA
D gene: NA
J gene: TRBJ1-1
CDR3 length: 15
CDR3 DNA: TGCGCCAGCAGCTGGGCCCTCGGGGCGGACACTGAAGCTTTCTTT
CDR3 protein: CASSWALGADTEAFF

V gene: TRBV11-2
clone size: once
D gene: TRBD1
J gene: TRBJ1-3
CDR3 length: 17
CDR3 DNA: TGTGCCAGCGGAAGGACCGGGACAGGGGAGTTTGGAAACACCATATATTTT
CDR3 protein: CASGRTGTGEFGNTIYF

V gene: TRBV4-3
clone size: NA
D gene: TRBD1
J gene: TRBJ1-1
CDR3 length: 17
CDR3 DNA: TGCGCCAGCAGCCAATATCTTCCAACAGGGGAGAACACTGAAGCTTTCTTT
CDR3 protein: CASSQYLPTGENTEAFF

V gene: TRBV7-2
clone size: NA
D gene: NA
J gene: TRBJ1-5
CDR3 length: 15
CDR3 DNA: TGTGCCAGCAGCTTCGGTGCCTTAAGCAATCAGCCCCAGCATTTT
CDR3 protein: CASSFGALSNQPQHF

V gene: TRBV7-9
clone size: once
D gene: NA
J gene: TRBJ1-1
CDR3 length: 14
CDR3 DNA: TGTGCCAGCAGCAGGAGGCAGGGAGGTTCTGAAGCTTTCTTT
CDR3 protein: CASSRRQGGSEAFF

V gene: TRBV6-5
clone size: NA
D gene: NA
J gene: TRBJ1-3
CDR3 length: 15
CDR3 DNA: TGTGCCAGCAGTTACCATACAGGAGCTGGAAACACCATATATTTT
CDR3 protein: CASSYHTGAGNTIYF

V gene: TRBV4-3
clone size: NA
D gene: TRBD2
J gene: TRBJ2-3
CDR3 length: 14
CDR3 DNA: TGCGCCAGCAGCCCGGGAGGGCCCCCAGATACGCAGTATTTT
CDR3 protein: CASSPGGPPDTQYF

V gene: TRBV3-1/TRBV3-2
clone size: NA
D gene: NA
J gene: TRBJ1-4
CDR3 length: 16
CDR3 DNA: TGTGCCAGCAGCCTAACGCAGGGCTCGATAACGGAAAAACTGTTTTTT
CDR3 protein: CASSLTQGSITEKLFF

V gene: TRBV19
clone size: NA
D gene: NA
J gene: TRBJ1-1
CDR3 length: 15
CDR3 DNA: TGTGCCAGTAGTATAGGAGTCAGGGGGAACACTGAAGCTTTCTTT
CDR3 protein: CASSIGVRGNTEAFF

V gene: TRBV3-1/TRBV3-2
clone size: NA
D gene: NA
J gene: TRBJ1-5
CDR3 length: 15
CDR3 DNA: TGTGCCAGCAGCCAAGGGGCCAGGGGTATAGAGCCCCAGCATTTT
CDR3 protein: CASSQGARGIEPQHF

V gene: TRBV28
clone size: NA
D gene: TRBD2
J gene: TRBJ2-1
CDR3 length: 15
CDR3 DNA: TGTGCCAGCACCCAACTTCGCGGGAGCGTCAATGAGCAGTTCTTC
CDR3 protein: CASTQLRGSVNEQFF

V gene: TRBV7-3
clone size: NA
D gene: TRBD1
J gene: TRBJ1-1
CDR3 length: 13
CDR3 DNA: TGTGCCAGCAGCCGGGGGACAGGGACTGAAGCTTTCTTT
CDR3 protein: CASSRGTGTEAFF

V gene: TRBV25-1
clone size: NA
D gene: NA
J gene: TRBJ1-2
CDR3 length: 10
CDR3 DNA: TGTGCCAGCAGTGGCGAAGGCTACACCTTC
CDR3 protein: CASSGEGYTF

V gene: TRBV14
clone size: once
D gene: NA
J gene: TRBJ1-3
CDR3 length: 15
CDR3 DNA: TGTGCCAGCAGCCGTCCGGGGTTCTCTGGAAACACCATATATTTT
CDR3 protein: CASSRPGFSGNTIYF

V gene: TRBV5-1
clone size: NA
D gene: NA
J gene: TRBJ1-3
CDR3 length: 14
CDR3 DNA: TGCGCCAGCAGCGGGGGACCTAGGGAGGACACCATATATTTT
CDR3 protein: CASSGGPREDTIYF

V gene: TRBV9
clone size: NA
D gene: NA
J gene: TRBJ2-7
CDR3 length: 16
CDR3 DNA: TGTGCCAGCAGCGTAGATCCGAGGCGGGCCTCCTACGAGCAGTACTTC
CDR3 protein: CASSVDPRRASYEQYF

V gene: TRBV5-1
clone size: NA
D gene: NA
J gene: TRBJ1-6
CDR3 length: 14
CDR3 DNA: TGCGCCAGCAGCTTCGGGAGGCTAAATTCACCCCTCCACTTT
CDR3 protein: CASSFGRLNSPLHF

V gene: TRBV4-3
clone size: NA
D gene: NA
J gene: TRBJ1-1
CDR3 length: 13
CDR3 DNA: TGCGCCAGCAGCCAAGACGCAGGGAAGGAAGCTTTCTTT
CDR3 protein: CASSQDAGKEAFF

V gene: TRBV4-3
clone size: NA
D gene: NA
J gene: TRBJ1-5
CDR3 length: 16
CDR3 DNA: TGCGCCAGCAGCCAAGAGGCCCACCAAAGCAATCAGCCCCAGCATTTT
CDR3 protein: CASSQEAHQSNQPQHF

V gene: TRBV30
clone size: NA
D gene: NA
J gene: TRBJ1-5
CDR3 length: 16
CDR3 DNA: TGTGCCTGGAGTGTACGGGGGGGCGCGGGTAATCAGCCCCAGCATTTT
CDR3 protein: CAWSVRGGAGNQPQHF

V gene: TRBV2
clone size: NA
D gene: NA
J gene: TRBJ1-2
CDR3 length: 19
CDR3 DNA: TGTGCCAGCAGTGAAGCGCTTGGGTTCCGTGCGGTATCGGACTATGGCTACACCTTC
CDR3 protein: CASSEALGFRAVSDYGYTF

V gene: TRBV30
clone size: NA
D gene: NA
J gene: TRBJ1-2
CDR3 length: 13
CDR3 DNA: TGTGCCTGGAGTGTCCAGGTGAACTATGGCTACACCTTC
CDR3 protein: CAWSVQVNYGYTF

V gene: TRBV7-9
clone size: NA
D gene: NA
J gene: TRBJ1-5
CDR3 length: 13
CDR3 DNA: TGTGCCAGCAGCCGGGACATAATAGGGCCCCAGCATTTT
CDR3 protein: CASSRDIIGPQHF

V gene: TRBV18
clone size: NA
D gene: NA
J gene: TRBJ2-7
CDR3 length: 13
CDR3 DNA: TGTGCCAGCTCACCCCCCGGAGTCTACGAGCAGTACTTC
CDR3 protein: CASSPPGVYEQYF

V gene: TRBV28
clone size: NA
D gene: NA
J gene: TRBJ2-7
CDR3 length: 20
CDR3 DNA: TGTGCCAGCAGTCCACCACCGACAGGACGTACCCCTTCCCGCCTCTACGAGCAGTACTTC
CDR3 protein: CASSPPPTGRTPSRLYEQYF

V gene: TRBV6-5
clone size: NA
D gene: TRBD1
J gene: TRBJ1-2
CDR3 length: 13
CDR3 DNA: TGTGCCAGCAGTTACAGCGGACAGGGGGGCTACACCTTC
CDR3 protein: CASSYSGQGGYTF

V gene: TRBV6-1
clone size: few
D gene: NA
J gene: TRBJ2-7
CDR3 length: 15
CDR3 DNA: TGTGCCAGCAGTGAATCGGCAGGGAGCTCCTACGAGCAGTACTTC
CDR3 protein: CASSESAGSSYEQYF

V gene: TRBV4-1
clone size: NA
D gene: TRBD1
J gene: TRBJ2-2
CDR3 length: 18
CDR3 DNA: TGCGCCAGCAGCCAAGAGCAAGACAGGGGGGATTGGCCCGGGGAGCTGTTTTTT
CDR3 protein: CASSQEQDRGDWPGELFF

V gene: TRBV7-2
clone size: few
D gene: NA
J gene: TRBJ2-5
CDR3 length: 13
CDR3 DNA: TGTGCCAGCAGCTTAGTGGGGGGCGAGACCCAGTACTTC
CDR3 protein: CASSLVGGETQYF

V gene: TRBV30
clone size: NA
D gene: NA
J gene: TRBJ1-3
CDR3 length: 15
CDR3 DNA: TGTGCCTGCTCTCCCGGGTTAGTCAGGGTGGACACCATATATTTT
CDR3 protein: CACSPGLVRVDTIYF

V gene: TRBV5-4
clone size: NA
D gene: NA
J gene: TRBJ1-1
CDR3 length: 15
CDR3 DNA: TGTGCCAGCAGCCCGGCCCCTACGAGGAACACTGAAGCTTTCTTT
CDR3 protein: CASSPAPTRNTEAFF

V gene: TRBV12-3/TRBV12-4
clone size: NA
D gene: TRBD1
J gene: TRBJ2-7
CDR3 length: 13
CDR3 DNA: TGTGCCAGCAGCCAACGGACAGGGAGAGCAGAGTACTTC
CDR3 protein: CASSQRTGRAEYF

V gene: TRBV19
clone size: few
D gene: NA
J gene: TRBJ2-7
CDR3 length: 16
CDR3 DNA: TGTGCCAGTACCAAGGTGGGGGGCAGCCACTCCTACGAGCAGTACTTC
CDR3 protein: CASTKVGGSHSYEQYF

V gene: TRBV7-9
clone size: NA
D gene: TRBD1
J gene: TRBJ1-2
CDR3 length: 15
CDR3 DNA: TGTGCCAGCAGCTCCGGGACAGGAGCTAACTATGGCTACACCTTC
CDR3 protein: CASSSGTGANYGYTF

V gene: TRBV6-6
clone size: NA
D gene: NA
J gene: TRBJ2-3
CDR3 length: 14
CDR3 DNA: TGTGCCAGCAGTTCTGACCGCGGGACAGATACGCAGTATTTT
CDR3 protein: CASSSDRGTDTQYF

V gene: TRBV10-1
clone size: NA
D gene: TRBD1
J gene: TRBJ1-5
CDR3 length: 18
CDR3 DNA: TGCGCCGCAAGTTCCCGACAGGGGGCGGATTGGGGCAATCAGCCCCAGCATTTT
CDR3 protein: CAASSRQGADWGNQPQHF

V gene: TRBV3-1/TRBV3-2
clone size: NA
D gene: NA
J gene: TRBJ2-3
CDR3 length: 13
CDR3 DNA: TGTGCCAGCAGCCGACGGGGCGCAGATACGCAGTATTTT
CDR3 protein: CASSRRGADTQYF

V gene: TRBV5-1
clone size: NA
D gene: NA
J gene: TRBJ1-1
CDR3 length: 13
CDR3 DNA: TGCGCCAGCAGCTTGACAGGTGCCGGTGAAGCTTTCTTT
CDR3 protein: CASSLTGAGEAFF

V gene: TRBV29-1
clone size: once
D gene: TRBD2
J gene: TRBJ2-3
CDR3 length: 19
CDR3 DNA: TGCAGCGTTGACGCGGGACTAGCGGGAGGGCCATCTTACACAGATACGCAGTATTTT
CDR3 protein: CSVDAGLAGGPSYTDTQYF

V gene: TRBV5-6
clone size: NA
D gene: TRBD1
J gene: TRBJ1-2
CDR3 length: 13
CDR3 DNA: TGTGCCAGCAGCTTTACAGGGGACCATGGCTACACCTTC
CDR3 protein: CASSFTGDHGYTF